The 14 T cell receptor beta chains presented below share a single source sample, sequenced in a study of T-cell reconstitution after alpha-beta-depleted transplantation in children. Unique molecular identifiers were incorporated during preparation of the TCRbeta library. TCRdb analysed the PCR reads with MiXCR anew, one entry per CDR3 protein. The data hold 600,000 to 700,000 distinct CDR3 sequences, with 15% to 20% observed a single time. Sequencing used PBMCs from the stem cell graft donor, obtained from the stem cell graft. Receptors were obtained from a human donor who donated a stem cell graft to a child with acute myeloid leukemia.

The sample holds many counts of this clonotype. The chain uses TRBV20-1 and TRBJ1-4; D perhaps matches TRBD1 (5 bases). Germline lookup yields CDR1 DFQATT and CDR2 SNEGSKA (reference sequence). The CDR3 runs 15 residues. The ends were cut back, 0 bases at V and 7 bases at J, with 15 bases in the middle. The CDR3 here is CSARDHVVGGEKLFF. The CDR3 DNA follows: TGCAGTGCTAGAGATCATGTCGTCGGGGGTGAAAAACTGTTTTTT.

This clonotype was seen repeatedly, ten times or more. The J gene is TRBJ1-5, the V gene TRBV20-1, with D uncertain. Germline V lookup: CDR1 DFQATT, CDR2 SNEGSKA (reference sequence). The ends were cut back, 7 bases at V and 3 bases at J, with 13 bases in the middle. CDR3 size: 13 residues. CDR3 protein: CSVDGRFNQPQHF. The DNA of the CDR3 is TGCAGTGTGGATGGCAGATTCAATCAGCCCCAGCATTTT.

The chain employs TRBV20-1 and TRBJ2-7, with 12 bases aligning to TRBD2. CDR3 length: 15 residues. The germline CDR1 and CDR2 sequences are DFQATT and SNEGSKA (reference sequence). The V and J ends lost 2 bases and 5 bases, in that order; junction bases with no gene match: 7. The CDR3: CSARPLAGGRHEQYF. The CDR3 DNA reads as TGCAGTGCTAGACCCCTAGCGGGGGGGCGCCACGAGCAGTACTTC.

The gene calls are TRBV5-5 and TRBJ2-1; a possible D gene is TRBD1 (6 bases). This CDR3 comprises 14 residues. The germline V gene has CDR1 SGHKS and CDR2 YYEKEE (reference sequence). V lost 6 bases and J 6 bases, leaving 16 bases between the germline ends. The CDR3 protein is CASISRVGGNEQFF. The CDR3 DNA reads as TGTGCCAGCATCTCGAGGGTAGGGGGCAATGAGCAGTTCTTC.

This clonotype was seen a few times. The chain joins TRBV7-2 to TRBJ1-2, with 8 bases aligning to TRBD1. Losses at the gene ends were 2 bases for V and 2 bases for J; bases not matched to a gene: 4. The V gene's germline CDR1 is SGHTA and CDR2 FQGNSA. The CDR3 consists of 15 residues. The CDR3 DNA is TGTGCCAGCAGCTTACGAGCAGGGGGCAACTATGGCTACACCTTC. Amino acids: CASSLRAGGNYGYTF.

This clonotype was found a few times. The CDR3 reads CASSPQGLGNTEAFF. In nucleotides, the CDR3 is TGTGCCAGCAGCCCCCAGGGGCTCGGGAACACTGAAGCTTTCTTT. V usage is TRBV5-5 and J usage is TRBJ1-1; TRBD1 might be the D (6 bases). This CDR3 has 15 amino acids. CDR1 and CDR2 (germline): SGHKS, YYEKEE (reference sequence). The V gene lost 4 bases and the J gene lost 1 base, with 14 bases spanning the gap.

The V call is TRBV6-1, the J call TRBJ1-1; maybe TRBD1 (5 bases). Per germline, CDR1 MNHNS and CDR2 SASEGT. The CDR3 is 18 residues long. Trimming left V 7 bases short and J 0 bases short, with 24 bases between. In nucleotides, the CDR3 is TGTGCCAGCACGCGGGGGAAGGGGTTGCTTTTAATGAACACTGAAGCTTTCTTT. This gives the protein CASTRGKGLLLMNTEAFF.

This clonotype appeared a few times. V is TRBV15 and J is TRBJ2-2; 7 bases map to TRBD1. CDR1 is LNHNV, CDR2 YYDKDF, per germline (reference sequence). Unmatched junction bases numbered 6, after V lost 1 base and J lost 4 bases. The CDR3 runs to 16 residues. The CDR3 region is CATSRGHRGSTGELFF. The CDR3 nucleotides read TGTGCCACCAGCAGAGGACACAGGGGTAGCACCGGGGAGCTGTTTTTT.

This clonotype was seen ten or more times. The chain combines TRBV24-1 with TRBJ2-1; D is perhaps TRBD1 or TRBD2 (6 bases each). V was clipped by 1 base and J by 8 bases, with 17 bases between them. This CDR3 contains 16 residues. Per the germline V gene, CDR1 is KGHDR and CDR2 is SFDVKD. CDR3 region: CATSDLGLAGGDEQFF. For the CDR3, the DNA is TGTGCCACCAGTGATTTAGGCCTAGCCGGGGGCGATGAGCAGTTCTTC.

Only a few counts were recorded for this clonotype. CDR3 in amino acids: CASSLGGLDSLSGYTF. The CDR3 DNA follows: TGCGCCAGCAGCTTGGGGGGCCTGGACAGCCTCTCGGGCTACACCTTC. This chain connects TRBV5-1 to TRBJ1-2; tentative D call: TRBD1 (6 bases). V was pared by 0 bases and J by 8 bases, with 20 bases between. The V gene's germline CDR1 is SGHRS and CDR2 YFSETQ. The CDR3 has 16 residues.

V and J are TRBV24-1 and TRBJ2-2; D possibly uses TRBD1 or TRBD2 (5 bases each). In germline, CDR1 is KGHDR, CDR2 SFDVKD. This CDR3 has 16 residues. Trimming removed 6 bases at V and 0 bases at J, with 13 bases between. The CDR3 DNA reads TGTGCCACCAGTCCCGAGGGGCACGCGAACACCGGGGAGCTGTTTTTT. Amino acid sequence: CATSPEGHANTGELFF.

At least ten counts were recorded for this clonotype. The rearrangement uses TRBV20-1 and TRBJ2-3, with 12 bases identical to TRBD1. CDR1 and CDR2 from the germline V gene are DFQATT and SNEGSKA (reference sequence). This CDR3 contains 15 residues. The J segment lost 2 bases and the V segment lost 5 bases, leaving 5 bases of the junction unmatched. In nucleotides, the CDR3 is TGCAGTGCTGCCTGGGGACAGGGGGCCACAGATACGCAGTATTTT. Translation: CSAAWGQGATDTQYF.

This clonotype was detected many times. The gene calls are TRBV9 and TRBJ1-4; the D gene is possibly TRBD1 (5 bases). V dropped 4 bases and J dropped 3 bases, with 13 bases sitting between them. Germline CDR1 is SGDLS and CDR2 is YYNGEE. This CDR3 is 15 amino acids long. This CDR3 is CASSTAGTANEKLFF. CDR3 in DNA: TGTGCCAGCAGCACCGCCGGGACTGCTAATGAAAAACTGTTTTTT.

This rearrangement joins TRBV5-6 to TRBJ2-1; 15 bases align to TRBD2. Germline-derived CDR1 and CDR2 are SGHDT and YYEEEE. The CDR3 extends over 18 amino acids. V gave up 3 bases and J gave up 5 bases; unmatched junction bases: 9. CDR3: CASSSGLAGGPKDNEQFF. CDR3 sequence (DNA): TGTGCCAGCAGCTCTGGACTAGCGGGGGGGCCGAAGGACAATGAGCAGTTCTTC.